One sample yielded the 3 T cell receptor beta chains listed below, sequenced in a study of T cells in localized non-small cell lung cancer. TCRdb keeps only in-frame clones here, not all; method: immunoSEQ multiplex PCR. This table holds 35,000 or so clones, 80% to 90% found once. The sample consisted of peripheral blood, taken before any cancer treatment. The receptors originated from a woman aged 35 to 70 with stage I lung adenocarcinoma.

This clone was observed once. The rearrangement joins TRBV30 to TRBJ1-1, with 7 positions matching TRBD1. V shed 3 bases, J shed 0 bases, and the junction held 7 bases outside the gene matches. Germline-derived CDR1 and CDR2 are GTSNPN and SVGIG (reference sequence). CDR3 length: 15 amino acids. The CDR3 nucleotides read TGTGCCTGGAGAGCTCCGGACAGGATGAACACTGAAGCTTTCTTT. Translated: CAWRAPDRMNTEAFF. Combining the CDR3 with reference TRBV30 and TRBJ1-1 gives the whole variable domain SQTIHQWPATLVQPVGSPLSLECTVEGTSNPNLYWYRQAAGRGLQLLFYSVGIGQISSEVPQNLSASRPQDRQFILSSKKLLLSDSGFYLCAWRAPDRMNTEAFFGQGTRLTVV.

The V gene is TRBV7-8, the J gene TRBJ1-1; TRBD1 aligns across 8 bases. After removal of 2 bases from V and 5 bases from J, the junction contained 4 bases not matched to a gene. Germline V gives CDR1 SGHVS, CDR2 FQNEAQ. The CDR3 totals 14 residues. The CDR3 region is CASSLRTGWTEAFF. CDR3 nucleotide sequence: TGTGCCAGCAGCTTAAGGACAGGGTGGACTGAAGCTTTCTTT.

The CDR3 loop reads CASSPRLGALNNEQFF. The DNA of the CDR3 is TGTGCCAGCAGCCCCCGGTTAGGGGCTCTTAACAATGAGCAGTTCTTC. The chain joins TRBV5-6 to TRBJ2-1; D possibly corresponds to TRBD1 (5 bases). Germline lookup yields CDR1 SGHDT and CDR2 YYEEEE. V lost 4 bases, J lost 5 bases, and 19 bases lay in between. This CDR3 comprises 16 residues.